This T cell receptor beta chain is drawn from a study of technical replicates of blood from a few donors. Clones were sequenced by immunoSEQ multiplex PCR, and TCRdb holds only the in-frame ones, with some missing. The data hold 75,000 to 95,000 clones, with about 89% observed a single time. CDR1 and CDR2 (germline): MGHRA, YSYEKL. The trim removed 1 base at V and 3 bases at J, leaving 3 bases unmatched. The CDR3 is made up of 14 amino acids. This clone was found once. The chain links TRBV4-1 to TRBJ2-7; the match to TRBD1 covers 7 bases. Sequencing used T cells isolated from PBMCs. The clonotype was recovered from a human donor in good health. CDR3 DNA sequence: TGCGCCAGCAGCCAAGGGACAGGCGTCTACGAGCAGTACTTC. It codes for CASSQGTGVYEQYF.